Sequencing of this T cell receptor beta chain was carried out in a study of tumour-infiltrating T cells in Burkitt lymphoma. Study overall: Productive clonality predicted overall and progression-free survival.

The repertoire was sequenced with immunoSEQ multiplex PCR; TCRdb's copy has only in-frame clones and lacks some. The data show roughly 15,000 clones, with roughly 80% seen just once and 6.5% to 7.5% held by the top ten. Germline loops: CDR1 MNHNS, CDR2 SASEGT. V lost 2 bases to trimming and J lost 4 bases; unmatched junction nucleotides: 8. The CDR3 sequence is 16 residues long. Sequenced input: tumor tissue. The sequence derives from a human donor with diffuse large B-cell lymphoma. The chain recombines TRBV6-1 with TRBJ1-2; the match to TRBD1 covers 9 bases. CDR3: CASSERGTGRLYGYTF. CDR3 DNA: TGTGCCAGCAGTGAAAGGGGGACAGGGAGACTCTATGGCTACACCTTC.